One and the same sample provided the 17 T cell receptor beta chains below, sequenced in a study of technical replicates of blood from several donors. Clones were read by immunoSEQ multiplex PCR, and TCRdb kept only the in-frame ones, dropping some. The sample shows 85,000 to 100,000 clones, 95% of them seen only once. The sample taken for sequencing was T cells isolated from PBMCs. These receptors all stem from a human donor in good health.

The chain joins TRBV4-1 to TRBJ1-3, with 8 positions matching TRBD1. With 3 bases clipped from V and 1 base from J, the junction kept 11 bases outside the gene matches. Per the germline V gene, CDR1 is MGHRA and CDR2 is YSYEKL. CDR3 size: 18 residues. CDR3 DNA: TGCGCCAGCAGCCAGGGTGGACAGGGCCGTCTTTCTGGAAACACCATATATTTT. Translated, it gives CASSQGGQGRLSGNTIYF.

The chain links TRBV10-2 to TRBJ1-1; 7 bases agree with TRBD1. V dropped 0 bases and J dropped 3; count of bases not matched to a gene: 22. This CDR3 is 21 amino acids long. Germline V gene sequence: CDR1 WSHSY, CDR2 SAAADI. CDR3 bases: TGCGCCAGCAGTGAGTCAATCCACCACACAGGGGTGAAGAGAGTAGACACTGAAGCTTTCTTT. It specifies CASSESIHHTGVKRVDTEAFF.

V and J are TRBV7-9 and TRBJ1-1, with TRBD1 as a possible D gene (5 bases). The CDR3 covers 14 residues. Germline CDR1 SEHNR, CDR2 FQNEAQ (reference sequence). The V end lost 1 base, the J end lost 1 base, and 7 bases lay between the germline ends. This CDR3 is CASSLGGENTEAFF. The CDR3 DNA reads TGTGCCAGCAGCTTAGGGGGGGAGAACACTGAAGCTTTCTTT.

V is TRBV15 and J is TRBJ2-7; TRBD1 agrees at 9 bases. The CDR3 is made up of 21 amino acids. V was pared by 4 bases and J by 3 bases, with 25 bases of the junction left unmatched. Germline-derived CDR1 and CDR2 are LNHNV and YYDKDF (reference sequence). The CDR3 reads CATSTNRGLGVTTRGNYEQYF. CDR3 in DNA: TGTGCCACCAGCACCAACAGGGGGCTCGGAGTGACGACTAGGGGGAACTACGAGCAGTACTTC.

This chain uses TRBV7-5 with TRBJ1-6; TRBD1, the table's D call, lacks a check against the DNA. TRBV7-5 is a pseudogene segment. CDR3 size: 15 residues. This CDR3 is CVRSLGTGDNSPLHF. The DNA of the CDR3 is TGTGTCAGAAGCTTAGGGACAGGGGATAATTCACCCCTCCACTTT.

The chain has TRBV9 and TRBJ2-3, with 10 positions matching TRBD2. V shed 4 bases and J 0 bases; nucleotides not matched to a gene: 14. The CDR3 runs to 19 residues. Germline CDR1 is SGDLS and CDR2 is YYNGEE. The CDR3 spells CASSPRFRTSGSSTDTQYF. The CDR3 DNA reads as TGTGCCAGCAGCCCCAGGTTCAGGACTAGCGGAAGTAGCACAGATACGCAGTATTTT.

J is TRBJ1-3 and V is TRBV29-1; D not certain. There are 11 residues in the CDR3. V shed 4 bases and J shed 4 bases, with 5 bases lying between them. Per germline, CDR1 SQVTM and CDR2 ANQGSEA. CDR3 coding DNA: TGCAGCGTTGGGCTCGGAAACACCATATATTTT. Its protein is CSVGLGNTIYF.

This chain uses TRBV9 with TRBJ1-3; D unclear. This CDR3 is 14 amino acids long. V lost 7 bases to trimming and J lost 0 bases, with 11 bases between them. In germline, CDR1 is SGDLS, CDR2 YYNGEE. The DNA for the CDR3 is TGTGCCAGCTCAGGAAGAAGCTCTGGAAACACCATATATTTT. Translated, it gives CASSGRSSGNTIYF.

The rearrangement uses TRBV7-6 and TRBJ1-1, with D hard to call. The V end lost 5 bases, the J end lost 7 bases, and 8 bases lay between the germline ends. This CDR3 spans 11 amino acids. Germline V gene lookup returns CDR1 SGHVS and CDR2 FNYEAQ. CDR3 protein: CASSASVEAFF. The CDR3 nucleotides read TGTGCCAGCAGCGCAAGCGTTGAAGCTTTCTTT.

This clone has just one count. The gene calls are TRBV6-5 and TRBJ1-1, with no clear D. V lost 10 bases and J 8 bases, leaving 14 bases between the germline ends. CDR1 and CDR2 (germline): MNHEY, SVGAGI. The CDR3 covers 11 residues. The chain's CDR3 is CATLPSQEAFF. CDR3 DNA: TGTGCCACGCTACCTTCGCAAGAAGCTTTCTTT.

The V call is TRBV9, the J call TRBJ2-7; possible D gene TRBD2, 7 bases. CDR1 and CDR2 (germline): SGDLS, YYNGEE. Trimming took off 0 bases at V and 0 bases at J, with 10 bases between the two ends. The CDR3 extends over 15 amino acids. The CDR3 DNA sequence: TGTGCCAGCAGCGTAGAGGGGGGGAGCTCCTACGAGCAGTACTTC. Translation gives CASSVEGGSSYEQYF. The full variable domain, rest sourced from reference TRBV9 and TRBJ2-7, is DSGVTQTPKHLITATGQRVTLRCSPRSGDLSVYWYQQSLDQGLQFLIQYYNGEERAKGNILERFSAQQFPDLHSELNLSSLELGDSALYFCASSVEGGSSYEQYFGPGTRLTVT.

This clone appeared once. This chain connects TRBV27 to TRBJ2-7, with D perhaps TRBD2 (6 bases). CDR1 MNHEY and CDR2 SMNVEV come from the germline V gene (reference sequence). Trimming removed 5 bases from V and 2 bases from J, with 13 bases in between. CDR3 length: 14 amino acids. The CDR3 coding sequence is TGTGCCAGCAGTCCGCGGGACCGAGCCTACGAGCAGTACTTC. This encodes CASSPRDRAYEQYF.

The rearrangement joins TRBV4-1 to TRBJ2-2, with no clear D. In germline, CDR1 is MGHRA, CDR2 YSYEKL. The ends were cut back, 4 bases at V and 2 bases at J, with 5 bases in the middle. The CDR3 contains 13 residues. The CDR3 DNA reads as TGCGCCAGCAGCCCCTACAACACCGGGGAGCTGTTTTTT. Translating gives CASSPYNTGELFF.

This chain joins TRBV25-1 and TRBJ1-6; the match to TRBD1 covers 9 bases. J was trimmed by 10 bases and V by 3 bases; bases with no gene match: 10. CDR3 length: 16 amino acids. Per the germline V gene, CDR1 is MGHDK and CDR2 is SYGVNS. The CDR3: CASSETATGGRSPLHF. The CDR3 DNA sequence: TGTGCCAGCAGTGAGACCGCCACAGGGGGCCGATCACCCCTCCACTTT.

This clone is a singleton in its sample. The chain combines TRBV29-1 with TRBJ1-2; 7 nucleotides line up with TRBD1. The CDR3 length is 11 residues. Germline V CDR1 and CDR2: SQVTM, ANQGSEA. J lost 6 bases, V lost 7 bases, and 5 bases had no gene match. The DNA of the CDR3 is TGCAGCGCCGACAGGGCGAATGGCTACACCTTC. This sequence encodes CSADRANGYTF.

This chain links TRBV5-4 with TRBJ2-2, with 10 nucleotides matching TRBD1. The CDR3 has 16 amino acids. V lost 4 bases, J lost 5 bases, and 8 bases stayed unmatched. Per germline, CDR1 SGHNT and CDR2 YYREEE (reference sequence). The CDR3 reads CASSQPGDRGTGELFF. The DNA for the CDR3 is TGTGCCAGCAGCCAACCAGGGGACAGGGGTACCGGGGAGCTGTTTTTT.

The CDR3 is CASSTTYNEQFF. Written as DNA, the CDR3 is TGTGCCAGCAGTACTACTTACAATGAGCAGTTCTTC. The chain links TRBV9 to TRBJ2-1; D is ambiguous. The CDR3 extends over 12 amino acids. V was clipped by 5 bases and J by 4 bases, with 7 bases between them. Germline V gene data show CDR1 as SGDLS and CDR2 as YYNGEE.